One T cell receptor beta chain is described in this entry. This sample is part of a study of blood T cell repertoires in COVID-19. Study details: PBMCs, B-cell-depleted T cells, or T cells provided the cDNA or gDNA that made up the material.

The germline V and J ends were trimmed by 2 bases and 3 bases, with 11 bases remaining between them. CDR1 and CDR2 from the germline V gene are MNHEY and SVGEGT. The CDR3 runs 14 residues. In the original workflow: Estimates of nucleated cell counts were drawn from the amplification of reference gene primers. This table comes from immunoSEQ multiplex PCR, and its TCRdb copy is limited to in-frame clones, with some not included. The V and J calls and clone size come from that table; D and trimming were worked out from the DNA. The repertoire holds about 75,000 clones, with 88% as singletons. Sequencing was performed on peripheral blood. The sequence was collected from a human donor in a cohort sampled during active COVID-19. The rearrangement links TRBV6-2 or TRBV6-3 to TRBJ2-7; a weak D match, TRBD2 (6 bases). The CDR3 region has the DNA TGTGCCAGCAGTTACCTCCTAGCGCACTACGAGCAGTACTTC. Protein sequence: CASSYLLAHYEQYF.